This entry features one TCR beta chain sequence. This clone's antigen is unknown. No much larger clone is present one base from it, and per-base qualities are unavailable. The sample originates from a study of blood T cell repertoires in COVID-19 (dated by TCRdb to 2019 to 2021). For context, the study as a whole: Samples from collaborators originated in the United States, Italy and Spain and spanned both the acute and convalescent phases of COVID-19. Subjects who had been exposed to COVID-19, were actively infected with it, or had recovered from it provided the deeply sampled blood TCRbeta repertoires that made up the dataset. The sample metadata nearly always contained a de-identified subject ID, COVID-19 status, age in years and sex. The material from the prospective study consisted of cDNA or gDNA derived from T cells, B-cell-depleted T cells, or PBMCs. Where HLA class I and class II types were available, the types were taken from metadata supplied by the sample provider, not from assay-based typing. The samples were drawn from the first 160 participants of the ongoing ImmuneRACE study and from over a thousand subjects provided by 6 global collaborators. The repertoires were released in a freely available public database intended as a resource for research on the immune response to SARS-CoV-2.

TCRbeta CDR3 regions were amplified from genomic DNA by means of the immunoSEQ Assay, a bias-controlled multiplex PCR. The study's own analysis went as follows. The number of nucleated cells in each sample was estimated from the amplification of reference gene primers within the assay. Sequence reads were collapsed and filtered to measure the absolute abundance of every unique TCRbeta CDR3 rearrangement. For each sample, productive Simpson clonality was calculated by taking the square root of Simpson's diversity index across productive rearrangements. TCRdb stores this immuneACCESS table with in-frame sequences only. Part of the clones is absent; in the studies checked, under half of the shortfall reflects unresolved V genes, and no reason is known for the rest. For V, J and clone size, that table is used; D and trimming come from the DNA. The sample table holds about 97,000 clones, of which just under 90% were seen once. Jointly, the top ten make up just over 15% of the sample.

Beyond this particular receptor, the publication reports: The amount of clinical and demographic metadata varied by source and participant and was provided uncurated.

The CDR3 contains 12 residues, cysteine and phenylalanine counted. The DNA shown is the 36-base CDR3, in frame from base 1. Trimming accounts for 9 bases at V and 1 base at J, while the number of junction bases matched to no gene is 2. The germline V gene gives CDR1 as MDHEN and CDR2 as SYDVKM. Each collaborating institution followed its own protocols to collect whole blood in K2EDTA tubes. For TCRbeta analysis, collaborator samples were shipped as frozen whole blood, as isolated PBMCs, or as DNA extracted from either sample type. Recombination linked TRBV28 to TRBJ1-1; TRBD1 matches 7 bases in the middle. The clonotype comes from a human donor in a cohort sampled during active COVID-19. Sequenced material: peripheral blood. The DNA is TGTGCCAGTACAGGGGCGAACACTGAAGCTTTCTTT. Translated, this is CASTGANTEAFF. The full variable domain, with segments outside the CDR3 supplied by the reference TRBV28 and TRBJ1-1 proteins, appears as DVKVTQSSRYLVKRTGEKVFLECVQDMDHENMFWYRQDPGLGLRLIYFSYDVKMKEKGDIPEGYSVSREKKERFSLILESASTNQTSMYLCASTGANTEAFFGQGTRLTVV.